Listed here are 22 T cell receptor beta chains from one sample, sequenced in a study of molecular identifiers for immune sequencing clone quantification. A single record per CDR3 protein comes from TCRdb applying MiXCR to the PCR reads. The sample has around 480,000 distinct CDR3 sequences; about 25% are singletons. The sequenced sample consisted of naive CD8+ T cells from blood, with Jurkat cell RNA spiked in. The subset was: FACS-sorted CD8+CD4-CCR7+CD45RA+ naive T cells. The receptors shown here come from a human donor in good health. Some libraries in this study had Jurkat cell RNA spiked in.

This clonotype was counted a few times. The chain has TRBV21-1 and TRBJ2-7; the D segment call TRBD1 is taken from the table without a DNA check. TRBV21-1 is a pseudogene locus. The length of the CDR3 is 15 residues. The CDR3 here is CASSYPDRAYYEQYF. In nucleotides, the CDR3 is TGTGCCAGCAGCTATCCAGACAGGGCTTACTACGAGCAGTACTTC.

Remarks on this clonotype: Relative to the germline gene, one junction end is altered; a read error may explain this. The rearrangement joins TRBV20-1 to TRBJ2-5; unclear D gene. The CDR3 extends over 10 amino acids. Looked up from germline, CDR1 is DFQATT and CDR2 is SNEGSKA (reference sequence). The CDR3: CSASLETLYF. DNA for the CDR3: TGCAGTGCTAGTTTGGAGACCCTGTACTTC.

Concerning this clonotype itself: A read error may be the cause here, since a much bigger clone is one base away. The rearrangement uses TRBV7-2 and TRBJ1-3, with a possible D match to TRBD1 (5 bases). CDR3 length equals 16 residues. V dropped 8 bases and J dropped 0 bases, with 17 bases sitting between them. The V gene's germline CDR1 is SGHTA and CDR2 FQGNSA. The chain's CDR3 is CASRHAGVSSGNTIYF. The CDR3 DNA reads as TGTGCCAGCCGCCACGCGGGGGTCAGCTCTGGAAACACCATATATTTT.

This clonotype occurred many times. V usage is TRBV12-3 or TRBV12-4 and J usage is TRBJ2-7; 10 bases map to TRBD2. This CDR3 has 14 amino acids. V lost 6 bases to trimming and J lost 2 bases; unmatched junction nucleotides: 4. CDR3 DNA sequence: TGTGCCAGCAGCCGAAGCGGGAGGGCCTACGAGCAGTACTTC. As protein: CASSRSGRAYEQYF.

This clonotype was observed a handful of times. The V and J genes are TRBV7-9 and TRBJ2-1; 10 bases are shared with TRBD2. The CDR3 covers 17 residues. The germline V gene encodes CDR1 SEHNR and CDR2 FQNEAQ (reference sequence). V shed 0 bases and J 4 bases; nucleotides not matched to a gene: 6. For the CDR3, the DNA is TGTGCCAGCAGCTTAGCAGGTTCGGGACTAGCGTACAATGAGCAGTTCTTC. Translation: CASSLAGSGLAYNEQFF.

With respect to this clonotype: A single base separates this from a much larger clone, so it may be a read error. The CDR3 DNA reads as TGTGCCAGCAGTTCCGTGACTAGCAATCAAGAGCCCCAGTACTTC. This encodes CASSSVTSNQEPQYF. The chain employs TRBV28 and TRBJ2-5; TRBD2 matches 7 bases. The CDR3 totals 15 residues. Germline V gene lookup returns CDR1 MDHEN and CDR2 SYDVKM.

The sample holds a few counts of this clonotype. The chain recombines TRBV29-1 with TRBJ1-2, with 7 bases matching TRBD1. Germline CDR1 is SQVTM and CDR2 is ANQGSEA. Losses at the gene ends were 3 bases for V and 4 bases for J; bases not matched to a gene: 11. The length of the CDR3 is 15 residues. The DNA of the CDR3 is TGCAGCGTTGACAAGGAGGGACAGCCCTTCTATGGCTACACCTTC. It encodes CSVDKEGQPFYGYTF.

In regard to this clonotype: The junction departs from germline at one end; a sequencing error may be responsible. The chain uses TRBV7-2 and TRBJ2-7, with no clear D. The V gene's germline CDR1 is SGHTA and CDR2 FQGNSA. This CDR3 contains 13 residues. The CDR3 spells CARSLGISYEQYF. CDR3 nucleotide sequence: TGTGCCAGGAGCTTAGGTATCTCCTACGAACAGTACTTC.

This clonotype was recorded many times. The V and J genes are TRBV28 and TRBJ2-3; D is perhaps TRBD1 (5 bases). There are 18 residues in the CDR3. Germline V gives CDR1 MDHEN, CDR2 SYDVKM. V lost 1 base to trimming and J lost 2 bases, with 19 bases between them. CDR3: CASSLFFRVGHTTDTQYF. CDR3 sequence (DNA): TGTGCCAGCAGTTTATTTTTTAGGGTAGGACACACCACAGATACGCAGTATTTT.

In its sample, this clonotype was seen a few times. The conserved final phenylalanine or tryptophan is absent from the CDR3, which likely points to a read error. No DNA is shown, since the ends of the CDR3 on it are uncertain; the CDR3 is the one TCRdb lists. The chain is built from TRBV30 and TRBJ2-3; the table's D call of TRBD2 was not tested on the DNA. The CDR3 has 9 amino acids, counting both end residues. Per the germline V gene, CDR1 is GTSNPN and CDR2 is SVGIG (reference sequence). The chain's CDR3 is CALALGLSL.

This clonotype was counted ten times or more. The chain employs TRBV12-3 or TRBV12-4 and TRBJ2-5; D tentatively reads TRBD1 or TRBD2 (5 bases each). The length of the CDR3 is 17 residues. Trimming stripped 6 bases from V and 3 bases from J, with 23 bases between. CDR3 in amino acids: CASRMLGWGSGKETQYF. CDR3 DNA sequence: TGTGCCAGCAGAATGTTAGGCTGGGGCTCGGGAAAAGAGACCCAGTACTTC.

At least ten counts were recorded for this clonotype. V gene TRBV2 combines with J gene TRBJ2-3; D tentatively reads TRBD1 or TRBD2 (6 bases each). CDR1 is SNHLY and CDR2 is FYNNEI in the germline V gene. The CDR3 consists of 17 residues. The V end lost 10 bases, the J end lost 6 bases, and 29 bases lay between the germline ends. The CDR3 here is CATTPRGQGPLLDTQYF. The CDR3 DNA reads TGTGCCACCACTCCACGGGGGCAGGGGCCCTTGTTGGATACGCAGTATTTT. Full variable domain (remainder filled in from reference TRBV2 and TRBJ2-3): EPEVTQTPSHQVTQMGQEVILRCVPISNHLYFYWYRQILGQKVEFLVSFYNNEISEKSEIFDDQFSVERPDGSNFTLKIRSTKLEDSAMYFCATTPRGQGPLLDTQYFGPGTRLTVL.

In this sample, this clonotype turned up a few times. Written as DNA, the CDR3 is TGTGCTAGTGGTTCTTATACTAACTATGGCTACACCTTC. Its translation: CASGSYTNYGYTF. The chain couples TRBV12-5 to TRBJ1-2; D is undetermined. The V gene's germline CDR1 is LGHNT and CDR2 FRNRAP. The germline V and J ends were trimmed by 4 bases and 0 bases, with 6 bases remaining between them. This CDR3 is built from 13 residues.

At least ten counts were recorded for this clonotype. The V call is TRBV7-9, the J call TRBJ1-2, with D perhaps TRBD1 (5 bases). The germline gives CDR1 SEHNR, CDR2 FQNEAQ (reference sequence). Trimming cost V 7 bases and J 3 bases, with 15 bases left between them. There are 14 residues in the CDR3. CDR3 DNA: TGTGCCAGCAACAATGGGGGGGATGACTATGGCTACACCTTC. Translating it yields CASNNGGDDYGYTF.

Ten or more counts support this clonotype. V gene TRBV14 combines with J gene TRBJ2-7; D is unresolved. The V gene's germline CDR1 is SGHDN and CDR2 FVKESK. With 4 bases removed from V and 0 bases from J, the gap between germline ends came to 16 bases. This CDR3 contains 16 residues. CDR3 coding DNA: TGTGCCAGCAGCCTCGAGTACGCGGCGAGCTCCTACGAGCAGTACTTC. Translation gives CASSLEYAASSYEQYF.

This CDR3 is CASSHLPPTSGSGYTQYF. In DNA, the CDR3 is TGTGCCAGCAGCCATCTGCCCCCAACTAGCGGGAGCGGGTATACGCAGTATTTT. This chain connects TRBV14 to TRBJ2-3; 11 positions agree with TRBD2. The CDR3 is 18 amino acids. V shed 3 bases, J shed 7 bases, and the junction held 15 bases outside the gene matches. Germline V CDR1 and CDR2: SGHDN, FVKESK.

The table lists this clonotype with a few counts. The CDR3 protein is CASSLAWDRVYEQYF. The DNA for the CDR3 is TGTGCCAGCAGCTTGGCCTGGGACAGGGTATACGAGCAGTACTTC. The V gene is TRBV11-2, the J gene TRBJ2-7; 9 bases map to TRBD1. Germline assignment: CDR1 SGHAT and CDR2 FQNNGV. V was pared by 3 bases and J by 4 bases, with 7 bases of the junction left unmatched. The CDR3 contains 15 residues. The variable domain in full, completed from reference TRBV11-2 and TRBJ2-7, reads EAGVAQSPRYKIIEKRQSVAFWCNPISGHATLYWYQQILGQGPKLLIQFQNNGVVDDSQLPKDRFSAERLKGVDSTLKIQPAKLEDSAVYLCASSLAWDRVYEQYFGPGTRLTVT.

This clonotype was recorded at least ten times. This sequence joins TRBV27 and TRBJ2-6; D is unresolved. CDR1 is MNHEY, CDR2 SMNVEV, per germline (reference sequence). CDR3 length equals 13 residues. V was shortened by 5 bases and J by 0 bases, with 2 bases between the two germline ends. CDR3 loop: CASSRSGANVLTF. The DNA for the CDR3 is TGTGCCAGCAGTCGCTCTGGGGCCAACGTCCTGACTTTC.

The chain links TRBV6-5 to TRBJ2-1, with TRBD1 matching 9 bases. Per germline, CDR1 MNHEY and CDR2 SVGAGI. The CDR3 extends over 16 amino acids. J lost 7 bases, V lost 0 bases, and 7 bases had no gene match. The CDR3 loop reads CASSYSTGGVRNEQFF. CDR3 in DNA: TGTGCCAGCAGTTACTCGACAGGGGGAGTCCGGAATGAGCAGTTCTTC.

This clonotype has a count of ten or more. The V and J genes are TRBV29-1 and TRBJ1-5; perhaps TRBD1 as D (6 bases). CDR3 length: 12 amino acids. The germline V gene has CDR1 SQVTM and CDR2 ANQGSEA. Trimming pared 5 bases from V and 11 bases from J, leaving 16 bases between. CDR3 amino acids: CSVWGQSGAQHF. CDR3 nucleotide sequence: TGCAGCGTTTGGGGGCAATCCGGGGCCCAGCATTTT.

This clonotype has ten or more counts. The J gene is TRBJ2-5, the V gene TRBV6-5; 11 nucleotides align to TRBD2. The CDR3 contains 15 residues. Trimming took 8 bases from V and 0 from J; bases not matched to a gene: 5. Germline CDR1 MNHEY, CDR2 SVGAGI. The DNA of the CDR3 is TGTGCCAGCGTGCCTAGCGGGGGGAACCAAGAGACCCAGTACTTC. Residues: CASVPSGGNQETQYF.

The rearrangement links TRBV7-9 to TRBJ2-7; D unclear. V lost 2 bases, J lost 1 base, and 6 bases lay in between. Germline CDR1 reads SEHNR; CDR2 reads FQNEAQ (reference sequence). The CDR3 is 13 residues long. The DNA of the CDR3 is TGTGCCAGCAGCTTAATCCCTTCCTACGAGCAGTACTTC. Translation gives CASSLIPSYEQYF.